Each of the 26 T cell receptor beta chains below was sequenced from the same sample in a study of type 1 and type 2 diabetes patients. The PCR template was genomic DNA. A primer set of 30 forward and 13 reverse primers amplified the CDR3. MiXCR, applied by TCRdb to the multiplex PCR reads, yields one record per CDR3 protein. There are around 300,000 distinct CDR3 sequences in the sample; 45% to 60% occur only once, and 12% to 15% lies in the top ten. Sequenced sample: peripheral blood mononuclear cells (PBMCs). The source is a man aged 18-30 years with type 2 diabetes.

This clonotype was detected only a few times. The chain uses TRBV19 and TRBJ2-7; a possible D gene is TRBD2 (5 bases). The CDR3 contains 15 residues. V lost 1 base to trimming and J lost 2 bases, with 12 bases between them. CDR1 and CDR2 from the germline V gene are LNHDA and SQIVND (reference sequence). CDR3 region: CASSIASRAAYEQYF. Written as DNA, the CDR3 is TGTGCCAGTAGTATAGCTTCGCGGGCAGCCTACGAGCAGTACTTC.

Note on this clonotype: The junction and the germline gene differ at one end; a read error may be behind it. The J gene is TRBJ2-7, the V gene TRBV20-1; the D is unclear. The CDR3 length is 13 residues. CDR1 and CDR2 (germline): DFQATT, SNEGSKA (reference sequence). The CDR3 is CSAPAAKNYEQYF. The DNA of the CDR3 is TGCAGTGCTCCCGCAGCGAAGAACTACGAGCAGTACTTT.

The chain is built from TRBV13 and TRBJ2-7, with 10 bases aligning to TRBD2. J lost 2 bases, V lost 5 bases, and 9 bases had no gene match. Per the germline V gene, CDR1 is PRHDT and CDR2 is FYEKMQ (reference sequence). The CDR3 consists of 16 residues. CDR3 coding DNA: TGTGCCAGCAGCCGAAAAGGACTAGCGGATCCCTACGAGCAGTACTTC. Its translation: CASSRKGLADPYEQYF. Drawing the rest from reference TRBV13 and TRBJ2-7, the complete variable domain is AAGVIQSPRHLIKEKRETATLKCYPIPRHDTVYWYQQGPGQDPQFLISFYEKMQSDKGSIPDRFSAQQFSDYHSELNMSSLELGDSALYFCASSRKGLADPYEQYFGPGTRLTVT.

This chain joins TRBV11-2 and TRBJ2-3; 9 positions agree with TRBD1. After removal of 5 bases from V and 4 bases from J, the junction contained 10 bases not matched to a gene. The CDR3 extends over 16 amino acids. Looked up from germline, CDR1 is SGHAT and CDR2 is FQNNGV. The CDR3 DNA reads as TGTGCCAGCAGCCAACAGGGGGCAGCCACCCCAGATACGCAGTATTTT. Translation: CASSQQGAATPDTQYF.

The V gene is TRBV11-2, the J gene TRBJ2-7; 7 bases agree with TRBD1. CDR3 length equals 15 residues. Germline CDR1 SGHAT, CDR2 FQNNGV. Germline trimming cut 5 bases from V and 5 bases from J; bases unmatched to any gene: 12. Written as DNA, the CDR3 is TGTGCCAGCAGCCCCTGGTGGGGGCAGGGGGACGAGCAGTACTTC. Its protein product is CASSPWWGQGDEQYF.

The chain couples TRBV2 to TRBJ2-3, with a tentative D call TRBD2 (5 bases). Germline V gene sequence: CDR1 SNHLY, CDR2 FYNNEI. Trimming shortened V by 7 bases and J by 4 bases, and 9 bases separated the two germline ends. CDR3 size: 12 residues. CDR3 nucleotide sequence: TGTGCCAGCATGGAACTAGCAGATACGCAGTATTTT. The encoded protein is CASMELADTQYF.

The sample holds a few counts of this clonotype. The V call is TRBV15, the J call TRBJ2-7, with TRBD1 identical over 9 bases. This CDR3 has 15 residues. V trimming: 5 bases; J trimming: 6 bases; junction bases outside the gene matches: 11. CDR1 and CDR2 from the germline V gene are LNHNV and YYDKDF (reference sequence). The CDR3 DNA reads as TGTGCCACCAGCCGAAACAGGGGGCGCGCGACCGAGCAGTACTTC. Its translation is CATSRNRGRATEQYF.

V gene TRBV6-5 combines with J gene TRBJ2-1, with D perhaps TRBD1 (6 bases). The J call is in doubt because the DNA end fits TRBJ2-5 better. This CDR3 contains 14 residues. Germline loops: CDR1 MNHEY, CDR2 SVGAGI. The CDR3 loop is CASSRGQIQETQYF. CDR3 bases: TGTGCCAGCAGCCGCGGACAGATCCAAGAGACCCAGTACTTC.

This rearrangement joins TRBV7-8 to TRBJ2-7; 10 positions agree with TRBD1. Germline V gene lookup returns CDR1 SGHVS and CDR2 FQNEAQ. The CDR3 totals 16 residues. V dropped 5 bases and J dropped 4; count of bases not matched to a gene: 11. The CDR3 nucleotides read TGTGCCAGCAGCCCTCGGAGGGGACAGGGGCCTTACGAGCAGTACTTC. Translating it yields CASSPRRGQGPYEQYF.

The chain has TRBV12-3 or TRBV12-4 and TRBJ1-6; a possible D gene is TRBD1 (5 bases). The CDR3 loop spans 15 amino acids. Trimming pared 6 bases from V and 1 base from J, leaving 10 bases between. The CDR3 coding sequence is TGTGCCAGCAGCCCAGGGAATTCCTATAATTCACCCCTCCACTTT. It specifies CASSPGNSYNSPLHF.

V usage is TRBV24-1 and J usage is TRBJ2-7, with 7 bases aligning to TRBD2. CDR3 length equals 13 residues. Germline V gene sequence: CDR1 KGHDR, CDR2 SFDVKD. V lost 0 bases and J lost 6; bases outside the gene matches: 1. The DNA of the CDR3 is TGTGCCACCAGTGATTTGGCGGGAGCCGAGCAGTACTTC. This sequence encodes CATSDLAGAEQYF.

The J gene is TRBJ2-1, the V gene TRBV5-1, with D perhaps matching TRBD2 (5 bases). V was shortened by 0 bases and J by 5 bases, with 9 bases between the two germline ends. The CDR3 consists of 14 residues. The germline CDR1 and CDR2 sequences are SGHRS and YFSETQ. The CDR3 region is CASSLGGIDNEQFF. The CDR3 bases are TGCGCCAGCAGCTTGGGAGGGATTGACAATGAGCAGTTCTTC.

The chain joins TRBV27 to TRBJ2-7, with D unresolved. The germline V gene encodes CDR1 MNHEY and CDR2 SMNVEV (reference sequence). This CDR3 comprises 12 residues. V dropped 4 bases and J dropped 0 bases, with 4 bases sitting between them. The CDR3 spells CASSYTSYEQYF. The DNA for the CDR3 is TGTGCCAGCAGTTACACCTCCTACGAGCAGTACTTC.

In this sample, this clonotype turned up many times. V and J are TRBV15 and TRBJ2-5; D uncertain. The V gene's germline CDR1 is LNHNV and CDR2 YYDKDF (reference sequence). Trimming removed 1 base from V and 5 bases from J, with 14 bases in between. This CDR3 region has 15 residues. CDR3 sequence: CATSRVGGERETQYF. In DNA, the CDR3 is TGTGCCACCAGCAGAGTTGGTGGGGAAAGGGAGACCCAGTACTTC.

A single count supports this clonotype. The conserved phenylalanine or tryptophan is not found at the CDR3 terminus, so this likely reflects a read error. The V gene is TRBV12-3 or TRBV12-4, the J gene TRBJ1-6, with D possibly TRBD1 on 5 matching bases. Trimming shortened V by 6 bases and J by 1 base, and 22 bases separated the two germline ends. The CDR3 has 19 residues. The CDR3 here is CASSQGFTGVSSYNSPLHL. CDR3 coding DNA: TGTGCCAGCAGCCAGGGTTTTACCGGGGTGAGTTCCTATAATTCACCCCTCCACCTT.

This clonotype is a singleton in its sample. The gene calls are TRBV11-2 and TRBJ2-7, with D possibly being TRBD1 (5 bases). The germline gives CDR1 SGHAT, CDR2 FQNNGV. Trimming pared 2 bases from V and 0 bases from J, leaving 14 bases between. The length of the CDR3 is 16 residues. DNA of the CDR3: TGTGCCAGCAGCTTACAGGCAGGGCCTTACTCCTACGAGCAGTACTTC. The encoded protein is CASSLQAGPYSYEQYF.

The J gene is TRBJ2-5, the V gene TRBV9, with 7 bases fitting TRBD1. The CDR3 is 15 residues long. The germline CDR1 and CDR2 sequences are SGDLS and YYNGEE. V dropped 4 bases and J dropped 2; count of bases not matched to a gene: 8. This CDR3 is CASSRNRGIQETQYF. The CDR3 region has the DNA TGTGCCAGCAGCCGGAACAGGGGAATACAAGAGACCCAGTACTTC.

In its sample, this clonotype was seen once. V gene TRBV29-1 combines with J gene TRBJ2-2, with D maybe TRBD1 (6 bases). Germline CDR1 and CDR2: SQVTM and ANQGSEA. V dropped 5 bases and J dropped 6 bases, with 13 bases sitting between them. The CDR3 loop spans 13 amino acids. CDR3 nucleotide sequence: TGCAGCGTTAAACCCACAGGGTCCGGGGAGCTGTTTTTT. Protein: CSVKPTGSGELFF.

The V call is TRBV4-1, the J call TRBJ1-1; D gene uncertain. This CDR3 is 14 amino acids long. Trimming pared 2 bases from V and 1 base from J, leaving 8 bases between. The germline gives CDR1 MGHRA, CDR2 YSYEKL. CDR3 region: CASSQQIENTEAFF. DNA for the CDR3: TGCGCCAGCAGCCAACAGATCGAGAACACTGAAGCTTTCTTT.

The V and J genes are TRBV7-2 and TRBJ2-5; no clear D. V was pared by 5 bases and J by 3 bases, with 7 bases between. This CDR3 contains 12 residues. From germline, CDR1 is SGHTA and CDR2 FQGNSA. The CDR3 region has the DNA TGTGCCAGCAGCAACGCCGAAGAGACCCAGTACTTC. Translating gives CASSNAEETQYF. Together with reference TRBV7-2 and TRBJ2-5, the CDR3 gives the full variable domain: GAGVSQSPSNKVTEKGKDVELRCDPISGHTALYWYRQSLGQGLEFLIYFQGNSAPDKSGLPSDRFSAERTGGSVSTLTIQRTQQEDSAVYLCASSNAEETQYFGPGTRLLVL.

V is TRBV6-1 and J is TRBJ1-2; D call uncertain. V was cut by 7 bases and J by 4 bases, with 10 bases left in between. Germline lookup yields CDR1 MNHNS and CDR2 SASEGT. The CDR3 has 12 amino acids. The CDR3 DNA sequence: TGTGCCAGCACCACGAGTCTCTATGGCTACACCTTC. As protein: CASTTSLYGYTF.

As for this clonotype: Its ends do not fully match the called genes, so a read error is possible. The chain uses TRBV10-3 and TRBJ2-1, with a tentative D call TRBD2 (6 bases). Germline CDR1 reads ENHRY; CDR2 reads SYGVKD. There are 17 residues in the CDR3. CDR3 nucleotides: TGTGCCACCAGTGAGAGGCAGGGACTGACCCCTAACAATGAGCAGTTCTTC. Its translation is CATSERQGLTPNNEQFF.

This clonotype turned up a few times. The chain employs TRBV7-6 and TRBJ2-5; D perhaps matches TRBD2 (5 bases). The ends were cut back, 6 bases at V and 5 bases at J, with 16 bases in the middle. From germline, CDR1 is SGHVS and CDR2 FNYEAQ. The length of the CDR3 is 14 residues. In nucleotides, the CDR3 is TGTGCCAGCAGACAACCGAGGGAATCGGAGACCCAGTACTTC. Protein sequence: CASRQPRESETQYF.

The rearrangement links TRBV29-1 to TRBJ1-2; 9 bases agree with TRBD1. Germline loops: CDR1 SQVTM, CDR2 ANQGSEA. V was clipped by 6 bases and J by 5 bases; unmatched bases: 16. This CDR3 spans 16 amino acids. CDR3 nucleotides: TGCAGCGTCGAGACAACTACCGGGACAGGGTTATATGGCTACACCTTC. Protein sequence: CSVETTTGTGLYGYTF.

CDR3 nucleotides: TGTGCCAGCAGCTTAGCGGTCAGGGGGCCCCGCAATGAGCAGTTCTTC. Translated: CASSLAVRGPRNEQFF. V is TRBV7-9 and J is TRBJ2-1; 8 bases line up with TRBD1. The CDR3 is made up of 16 amino acids. The trim removed 0 bases at V and 6 bases at J, leaving 7 bases unmatched. CDR1 and CDR2 from the germline V gene are SEHNR and FQNEAQ (reference sequence).

This clonotype was counted only a few times. The V and J genes are TRBV19 and TRBJ1-2, with TRBD1 as a possible D gene (6 bases). The CDR3 spans 14 residues. Germline V gives CDR1 LNHDA, CDR2 SQIVND (reference sequence). V was clipped by 5 bases and J by 3 bases, with 13 bases between them. The CDR3 bases are TGTGCCAGTAGTCCCAACCGACAGGACTATGGCTACACCTTC. This gives the protein CASSPNRQDYGYTF.